The present TCR beta chain was sequenced within a study of T cell repertoires in cytomegalovirus infection. A single record per CDR3 protein comes from TCRdb applying MiXCR to the reads. Here the sample spans 55,000 to 85,000 distinct CDR3 sequences, 3.5% to 4% being singletons. This clonotype was seen many times. Germline V gene data show CDR1 as SGHTA and CDR2 as FQGNSA. V lost 2 bases, J lost 1 base, and 10 bases lay in between. The CDR3 consists of 15 residues. This TCR came from a human donor in good health (CMV status not recorded). Some clones in this sample may be carry-over from other donors' samples. The rearrangement links TRBV7-2 to TRBJ2-3; D is uncertain. Sequenced: PBMCs. The CDR3 DNA sequence: TGTGCCAGCAGCTTACCTCAGGTGGGCACAGATACGCAGTATTTT. Translated, it gives CASSLPQVGTDTQYF.